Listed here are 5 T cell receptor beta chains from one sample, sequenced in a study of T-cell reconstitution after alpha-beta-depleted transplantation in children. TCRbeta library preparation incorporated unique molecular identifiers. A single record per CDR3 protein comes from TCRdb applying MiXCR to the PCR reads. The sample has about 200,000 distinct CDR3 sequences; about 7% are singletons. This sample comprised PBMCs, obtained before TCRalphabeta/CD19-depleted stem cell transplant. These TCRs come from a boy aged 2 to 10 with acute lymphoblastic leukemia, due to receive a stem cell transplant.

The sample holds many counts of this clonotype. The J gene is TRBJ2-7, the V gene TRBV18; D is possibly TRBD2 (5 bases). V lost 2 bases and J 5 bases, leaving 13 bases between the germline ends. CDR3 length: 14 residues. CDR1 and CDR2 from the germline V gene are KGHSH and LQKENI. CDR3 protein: CASSPIGLGDEQYF. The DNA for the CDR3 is TGTGCCAGCTCACCAATTGGCCTCGGGGACGAGCAGTACTTC.

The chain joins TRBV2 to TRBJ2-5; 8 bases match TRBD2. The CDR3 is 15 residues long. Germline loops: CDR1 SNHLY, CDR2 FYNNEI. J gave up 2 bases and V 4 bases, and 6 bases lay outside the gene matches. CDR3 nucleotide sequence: TGTGCCAGCAGTGGGATAGCGGGGAGGCAAGAGACCCAGTACTTC. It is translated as CASSGIAGRQETQYF. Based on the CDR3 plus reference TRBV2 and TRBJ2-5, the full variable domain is EPEVTQTPSHQVTQMGQEVILRCVPISNHLYFYWYRQILGQKVEFLVSFYNNEISEKSEIFDDQFSVERPDGSNFTLKIRSTKLEDSAMYFCASSGIAGRQETQYFGPGTRLLVL.

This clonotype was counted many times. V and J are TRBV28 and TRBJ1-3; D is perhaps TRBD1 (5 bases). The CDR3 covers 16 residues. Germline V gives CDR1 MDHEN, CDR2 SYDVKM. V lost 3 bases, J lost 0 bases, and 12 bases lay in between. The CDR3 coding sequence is TGTGCCAGCAGTTTCCCACAGGCGGGCTCTGGAAACACCATATATTTT. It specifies CASSFPQAGSGNTIYF.

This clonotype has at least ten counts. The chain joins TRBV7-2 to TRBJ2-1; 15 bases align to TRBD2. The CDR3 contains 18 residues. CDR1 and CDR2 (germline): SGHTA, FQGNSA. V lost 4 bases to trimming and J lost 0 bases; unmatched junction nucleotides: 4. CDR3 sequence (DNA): TGTGCCAGCAGCTGGACTAGCGGGGGGGGTAGCTCCTACAATGAGCAGTTCTTC. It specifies CASSWTSGGGSSYNEQFF. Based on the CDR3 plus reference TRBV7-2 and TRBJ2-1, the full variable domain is GAGVSQSPSNKVTEKGKDVELRCDPISGHTALYWYRQSLGQGLEFLIYFQGNSAPDKSGLPSDRFSAERTGGSVSTLTIQRTQQEDSAVYLCASSWTSGGGSSYNEQFFGPGTRLTVL.

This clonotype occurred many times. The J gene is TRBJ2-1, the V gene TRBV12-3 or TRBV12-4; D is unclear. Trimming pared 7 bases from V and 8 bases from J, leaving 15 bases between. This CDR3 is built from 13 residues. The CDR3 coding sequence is TGTGCCAGCACCCAGTACATGGTTCATGAGCAGTTCTTC. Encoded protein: CASTQYMVHEQFF.